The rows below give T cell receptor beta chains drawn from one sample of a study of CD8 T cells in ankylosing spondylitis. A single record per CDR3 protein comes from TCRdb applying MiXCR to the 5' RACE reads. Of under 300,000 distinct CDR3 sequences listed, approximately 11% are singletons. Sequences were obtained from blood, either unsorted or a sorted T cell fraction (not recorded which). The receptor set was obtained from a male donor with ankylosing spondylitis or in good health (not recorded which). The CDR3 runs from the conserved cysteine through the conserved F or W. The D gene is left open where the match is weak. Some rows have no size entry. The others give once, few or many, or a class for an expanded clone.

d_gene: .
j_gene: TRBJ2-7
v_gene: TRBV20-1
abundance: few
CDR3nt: TGCAGTGCTAGAGATTCCAGATCCTACGAGCAGTACTTC
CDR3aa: CSARDSRSYEQYF

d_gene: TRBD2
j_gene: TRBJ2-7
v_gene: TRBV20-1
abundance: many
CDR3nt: TGCAGTGCTCTTACGGGGGGGTGGAACGAGCAGTACTTC
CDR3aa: CSALTGGWNEQYF

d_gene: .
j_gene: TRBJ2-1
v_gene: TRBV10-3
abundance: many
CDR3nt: TGTGCCATCAGTGCGGGAGTAGTAAGTAGGTACAATGAGCAGTTCTTC
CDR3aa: CAISAGVVSRYNEQFF

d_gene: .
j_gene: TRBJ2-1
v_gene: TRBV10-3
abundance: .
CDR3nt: TGTGCCATCAGAGGGGGAGGGGGGGCGTCCTACAATGAGCAGTTCTTC
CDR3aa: CAIRGGGGASYNEQFF

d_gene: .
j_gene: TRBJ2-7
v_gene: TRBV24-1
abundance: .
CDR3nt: TGTGCCACCAGTGCCACAAGCTCGGGGAGCGGCGAGCAGTACTTC
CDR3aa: CATSATSSGSGEQYF

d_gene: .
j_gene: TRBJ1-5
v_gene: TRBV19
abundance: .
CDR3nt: TGTGCCAGTAATGGTCCGGGGGGCGCGAACGGTCAGCCCCAGCATTTT
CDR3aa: CASNGPGGANGQPQHF

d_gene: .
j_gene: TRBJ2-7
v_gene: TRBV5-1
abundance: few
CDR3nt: TGCGCCAGCAGCGAGGACAGATCCTACGAGCAGTACTTC
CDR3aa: CASSEDRSYEQYF

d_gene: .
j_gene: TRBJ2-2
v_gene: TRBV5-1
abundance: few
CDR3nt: TGCGCCAGCAGCTTGGATGGGCCCACGAACACCGGGGAGCTGTTTTTT
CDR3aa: CASSLDGPTNTGELFF

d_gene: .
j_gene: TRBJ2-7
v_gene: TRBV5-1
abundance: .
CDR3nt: TGCGCCAGCAGCTTGGACGGCGGGGGCCGCTACGAGCAGTACTTC
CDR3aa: CASSLDGGGRYEQYF

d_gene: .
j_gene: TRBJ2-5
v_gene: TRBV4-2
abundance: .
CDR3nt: TGTGCCAGCAGCCAAGAAACCCTGGGGAGCAAACAAGAGACCCAGTACTTC
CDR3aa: CASSQETLGSKQETQYF

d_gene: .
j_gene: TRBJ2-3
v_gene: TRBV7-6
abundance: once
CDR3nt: TGTGCCAGCAGCCTCAGCACAGATGCGCAGTATTTT
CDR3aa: CASSLSTDAQYF

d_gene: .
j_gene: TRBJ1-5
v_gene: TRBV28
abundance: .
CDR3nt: TGTGCCAGCAGTTTAGCAGGGGCCAATCAGCCCCAGCATTTT
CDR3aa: CASSLAGANQPQHF

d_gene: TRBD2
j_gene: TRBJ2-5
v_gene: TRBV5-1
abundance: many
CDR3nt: TGCGCCAGCAGCTCCGGGACTAGCGGGAACCAAGAGACCCAGTACTTC
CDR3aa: CASSSGTSGNQETQYF

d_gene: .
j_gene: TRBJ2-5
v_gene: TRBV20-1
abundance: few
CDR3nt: TGCAGTGCGAGGGGGGTCGAGAAAGAGACCCAGTACTTC
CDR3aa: CSARGVEKETQYF

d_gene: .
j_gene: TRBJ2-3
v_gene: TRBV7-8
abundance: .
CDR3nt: TGTGCCAGCAGCCCCCGTTACGGCACAGATACGCAGTATTTT
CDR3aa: CASSPRYGTDTQYF

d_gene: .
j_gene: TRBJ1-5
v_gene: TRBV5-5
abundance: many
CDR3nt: TGTGCCAGCAGCTTTCAACTGGGACGGTATAGCAATCAGCCCCAGCATTTT
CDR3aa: CASSFQLGRYSNQPQHF

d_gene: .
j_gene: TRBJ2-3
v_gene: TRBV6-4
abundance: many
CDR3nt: TGTGCCAGCAGTGACGAATCGGGGGGCACAGATACGCAGTATTTT
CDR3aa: CASSDESGGTDTQYF

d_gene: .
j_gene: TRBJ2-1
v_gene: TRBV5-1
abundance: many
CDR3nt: TGCGCCAGCAGCTTGGCTTTCGGCGTCAGGGGGGTCCGGGAGCAGTTCTTC
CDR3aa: CASSLAFGVRGVREQFF

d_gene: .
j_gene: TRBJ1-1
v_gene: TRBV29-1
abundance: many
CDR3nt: TGCAGCGTTGCAGAAGAATTGAACACTGAAGCTTTCTTT
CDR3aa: CSVAEELNTEAFF

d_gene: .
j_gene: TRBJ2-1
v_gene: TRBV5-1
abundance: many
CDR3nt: TGCGCCAGCAGCTTGGGGTGGGCGAATGAGCAGTTCTTC
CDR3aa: CASSLGWANEQFF

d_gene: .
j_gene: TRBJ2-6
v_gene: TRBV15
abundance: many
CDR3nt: TGTGCCACCAGCAGAGATCGAGGGTCTGGGGCCAACGTCCTGACTTTC
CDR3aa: CATSRDRGSGANVLTF

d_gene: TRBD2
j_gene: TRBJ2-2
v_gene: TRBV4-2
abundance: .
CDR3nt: TGTGCCAGCAGCCAAATAATAGCGGGGGCTGTGATAGGCACCGGGGAGCTGTTTTTT
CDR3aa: CASSQIIAGAVIGTGELFF

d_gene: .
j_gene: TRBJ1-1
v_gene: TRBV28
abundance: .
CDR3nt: TGTGTCAGCAGGACATATAAAACTGAAGCTTTCTTT
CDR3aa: CVSRTYKTEAFF

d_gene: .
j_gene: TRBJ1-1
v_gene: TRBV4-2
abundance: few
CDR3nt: TGTGCCAGCGGGTGGAGGGAGGGCACTGAAGCTTTCTTT
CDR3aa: CASGWREGTEAFF